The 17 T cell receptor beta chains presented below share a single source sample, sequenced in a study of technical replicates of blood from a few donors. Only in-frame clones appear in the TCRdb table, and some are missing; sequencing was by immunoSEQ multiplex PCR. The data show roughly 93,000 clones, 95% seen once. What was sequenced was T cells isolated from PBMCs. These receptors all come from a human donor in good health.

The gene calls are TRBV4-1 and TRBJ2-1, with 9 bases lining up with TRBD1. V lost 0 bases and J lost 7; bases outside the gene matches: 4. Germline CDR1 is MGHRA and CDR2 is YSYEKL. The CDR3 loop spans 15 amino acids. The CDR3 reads CASSQETGGRNEQFF. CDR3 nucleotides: TGCGCCAGCAGCCAAGAAACAGGGGGCCGGAATGAGCAGTTCTTC.

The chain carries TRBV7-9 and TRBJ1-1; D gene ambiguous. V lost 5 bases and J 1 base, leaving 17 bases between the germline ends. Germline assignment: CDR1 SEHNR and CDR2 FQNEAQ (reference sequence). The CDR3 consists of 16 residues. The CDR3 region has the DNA TGTGCCAGCAGCCCACAGTGGTCCAGCCCGAACACTGAAGCTTTCTTT. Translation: CASSPQWSSPNTEAFF.

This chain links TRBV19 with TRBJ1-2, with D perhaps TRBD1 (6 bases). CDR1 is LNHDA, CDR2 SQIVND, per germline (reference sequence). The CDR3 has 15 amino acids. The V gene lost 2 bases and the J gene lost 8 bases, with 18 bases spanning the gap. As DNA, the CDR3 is TGTGCCAGTAGTATAAAACCCCAGGGGAAGGTCGGCTACACCTTC. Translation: CASSIKPQGKVGYTF. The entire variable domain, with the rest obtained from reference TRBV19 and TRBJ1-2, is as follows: DGGITQSPKYLFRKEGQNVTLSCEQNLNHDAMYWYRQDPGQGLRLIYYSQIVNDFQKGDIAEGYSVSREKKESFPLTVTSAQKNPTAFYLCASSIKPQGKVGYTFGSGTRLTVV.

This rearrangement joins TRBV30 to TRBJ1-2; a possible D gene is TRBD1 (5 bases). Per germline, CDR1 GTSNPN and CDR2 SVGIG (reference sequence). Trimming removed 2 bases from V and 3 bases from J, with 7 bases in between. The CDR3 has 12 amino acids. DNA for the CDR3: TGTGCCTGGAGTTTAGGGGACTATGGCTACACCTTC. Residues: CAWSLGDYGYTF. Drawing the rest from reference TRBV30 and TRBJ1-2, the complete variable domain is SQTIHQWPATLVQPVGSPLSLECTVEGTSNPNLYWYRQAAGRGLQLLFYSVGIGQISSEVPQNLSASRPQDRQFILSSKKLLLSDSGFYLCAWSLGDYGYTFGSGTRLTVV.

This CDR3 reads CASSEGVGTVYGYTF. The CDR3 DNA reads TGTGCCAGCAGTGAAGGGGTCGGGACAGTCTATGGCTACACCTTC. J is TRBJ1-2 and V is TRBV6-1; 7 bases are a match to TRBD1. Trimming took 1 base from V and 4 from J; bases not matched to a gene: 6. Germline assignment: CDR1 MNHNS and CDR2 SASEGT. The CDR3 consists of 15 residues.

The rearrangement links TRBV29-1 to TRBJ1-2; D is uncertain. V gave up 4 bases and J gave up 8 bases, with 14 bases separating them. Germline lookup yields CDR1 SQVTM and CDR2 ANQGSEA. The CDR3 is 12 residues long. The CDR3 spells CSVAPHTQGYTF. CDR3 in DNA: TGCAGCGTTGCCCCCCATACCCAGGGCTACACCTTC.

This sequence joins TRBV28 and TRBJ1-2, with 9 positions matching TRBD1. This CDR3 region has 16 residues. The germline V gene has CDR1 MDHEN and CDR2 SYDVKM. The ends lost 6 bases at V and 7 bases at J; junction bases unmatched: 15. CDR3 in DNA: TGTGCCAGCAGCTACCCTCCGGGACAGGGATTCGGTGGCTACACCTTC. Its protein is CASSYPPGQGFGGYTF.

CDR3 nucleotide sequence: TGTGCCAGCAGCCGACCGGGGTTCTATGGCTACACCTTC. Its protein is CASSRPGFYGYTF. V usage is TRBV7-9 and J usage is TRBJ1-2, with D hard to call. The CDR3 has 13 residues. Germline CDR1 SEHNR, CDR2 FQNEAQ (reference sequence). Trimming removed 5 bases at V and 4 bases at J, with 11 bases between. The full variable domain, completed using reference TRBV7-9 and TRBJ1-2, is DTGVSQNPRHKITKRGQNVTFRCDPISEHNRLYWYRQTLGQGPEFLTYFQNEAQLEKSRLLSDRFSAERPKGSFSTLEIQRTEQGDSAMYLCASSRPGFYGYTFGSGTRLTVV.

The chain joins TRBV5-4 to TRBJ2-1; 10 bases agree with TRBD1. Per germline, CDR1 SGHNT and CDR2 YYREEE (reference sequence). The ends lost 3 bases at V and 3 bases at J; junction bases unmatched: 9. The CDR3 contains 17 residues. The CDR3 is CASSYSRDRGFYNEQFF. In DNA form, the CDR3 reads TGTGCCAGCAGCTACTCCCGGGACAGGGGTTTCTACAATGAGCAGTTCTTC.

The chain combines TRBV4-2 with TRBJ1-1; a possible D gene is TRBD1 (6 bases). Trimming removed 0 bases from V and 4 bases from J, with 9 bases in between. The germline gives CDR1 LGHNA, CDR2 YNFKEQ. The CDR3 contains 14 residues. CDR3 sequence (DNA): TGTGCCAGCAGCCAAGAACAGGGAGTCACTGAAGCTTTCTTT. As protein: CASSQEQGVTEAFF.

The CDR3: CASSFEGSGGDEQFF. DNA for the CDR3: TGTGCCAGCAGCTTTGAGGGCTCGGGGGGGGATGAGCAGTTCTTC. V usage is TRBV7-9 and J usage is TRBJ2-1; 8 positions agree with TRBD2. Germline CDR1 SEHNR, CDR2 FQNEAQ (reference sequence). This CDR3 has 15 amino acids. The trim removed 3 bases at V and 8 bases at J, leaving 9 bases unmatched.

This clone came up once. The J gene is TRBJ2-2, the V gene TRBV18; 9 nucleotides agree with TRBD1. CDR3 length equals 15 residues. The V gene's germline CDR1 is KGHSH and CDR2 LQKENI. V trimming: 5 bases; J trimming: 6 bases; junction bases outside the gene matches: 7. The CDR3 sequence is CASSTGGLLAGELFF. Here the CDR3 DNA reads TGTGCCAGCTCAACAGGGGGCCTCTTAGCCGGGGAGCTGTTTTTT.

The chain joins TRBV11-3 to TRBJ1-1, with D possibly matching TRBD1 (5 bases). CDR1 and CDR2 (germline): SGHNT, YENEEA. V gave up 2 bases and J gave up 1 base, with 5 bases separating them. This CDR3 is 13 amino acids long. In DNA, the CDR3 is TGTGCCAGCAGCTTACAGGGGAACACTGAAGCTTTCTTT. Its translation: CASSLQGNTEAFF.

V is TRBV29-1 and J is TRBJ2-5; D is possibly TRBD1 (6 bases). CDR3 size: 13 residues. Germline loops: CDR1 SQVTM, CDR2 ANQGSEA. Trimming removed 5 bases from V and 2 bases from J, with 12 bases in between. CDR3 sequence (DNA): TGCAGCGTTTACAGGGTGGAGCAAGAGACCCAGTACTTC. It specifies CSVYRVEQETQYF. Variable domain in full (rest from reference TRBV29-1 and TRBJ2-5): SAVISQKPSRDICQRGTSLTIQCQVDSQVTMMFWYRQQPGQSLTLIATANQGSEATYESGFVIDKFPISRPNLTFSTLTVSNMSPEDSSIYLCSVYRVEQETQYFGPGTRLLVL.

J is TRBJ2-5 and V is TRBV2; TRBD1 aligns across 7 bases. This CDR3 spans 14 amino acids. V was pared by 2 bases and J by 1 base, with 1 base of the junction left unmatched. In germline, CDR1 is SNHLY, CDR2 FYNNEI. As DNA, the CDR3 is TGTGCCAGCAGTGAAAGGGGGCGCCAAGAGACCCAGTACTTC. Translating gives CASSERGRQETQYF.

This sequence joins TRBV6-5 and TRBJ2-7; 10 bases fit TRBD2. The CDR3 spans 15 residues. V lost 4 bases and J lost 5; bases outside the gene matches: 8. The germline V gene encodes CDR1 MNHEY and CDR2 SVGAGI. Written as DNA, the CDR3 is TGTGCCAGCAGTTCCGCTAGCGGGAGTGGAAACGAGCAGTACTTC. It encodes CASSSASGSGNEQYF.

Written as DNA, the CDR3 is TGTGCCAGCAGTGCGGGGATTCGCAATCAGCCCCAGCATTTT. It encodes CASSAGIRNQPQHF. This sequence joins TRBV7-6 and TRBJ1-5, with D unresolved. Trimming cost V 6 bases and J 2 bases, with 11 bases left between them. This CDR3 is built from 14 residues. Germline V CDR1 and CDR2: SGHVS, FNYEAQ.